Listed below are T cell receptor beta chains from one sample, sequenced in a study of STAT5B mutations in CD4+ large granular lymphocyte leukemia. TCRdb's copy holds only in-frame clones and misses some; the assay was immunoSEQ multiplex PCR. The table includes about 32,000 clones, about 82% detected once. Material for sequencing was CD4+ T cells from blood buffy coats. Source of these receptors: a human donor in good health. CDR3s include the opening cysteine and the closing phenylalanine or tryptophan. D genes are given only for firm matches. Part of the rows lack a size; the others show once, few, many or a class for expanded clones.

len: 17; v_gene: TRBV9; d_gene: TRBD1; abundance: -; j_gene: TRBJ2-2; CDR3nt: TGTGCCAGCAGCCCCGGATGGGACAGGGGGCGGACCGGGGAGCTGTTTTTT; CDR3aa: CASSPGWDRGRTGELFF
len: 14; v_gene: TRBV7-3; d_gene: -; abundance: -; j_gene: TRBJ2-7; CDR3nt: TGTGCCAGCAGCTTAACGAATGGGGTCTTGGAGCAGTACTTC; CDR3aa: CASSLTNGVLEQYF
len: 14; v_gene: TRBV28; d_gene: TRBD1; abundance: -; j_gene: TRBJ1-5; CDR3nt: TGTGCCAGTTGGGACAGGGGGGGCGATCAGCCCCAGCATTTT; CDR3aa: CASWDRGGDQPQHF
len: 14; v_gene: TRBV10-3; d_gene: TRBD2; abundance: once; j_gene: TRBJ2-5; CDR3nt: TGTGCCATCAGTGGCCGGGGACTAGGAGAGACCCAGTACTTC; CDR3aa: CAISGRGLGETQYF
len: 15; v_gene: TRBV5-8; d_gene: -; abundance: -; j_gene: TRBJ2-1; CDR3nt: TGTGCCAGCAGCTTGAGGGGGGCGGATTACAATGAGCAGTTCTTC; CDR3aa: CASSLRGADYNEQFF
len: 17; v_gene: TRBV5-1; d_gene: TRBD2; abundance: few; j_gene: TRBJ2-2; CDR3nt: TGCGCCAGCAGCCCTCGACTAGCGGGAGGTTACACCGGGGAGCTGTTTTTT; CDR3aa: CASSPRLAGGYTGELFF
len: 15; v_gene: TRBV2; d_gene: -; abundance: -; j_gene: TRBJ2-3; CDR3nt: TGTGCCAGCAGCCTCTCAGGGGTTAGCACAGATACGCAGTATTTT; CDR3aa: CASSLSGVSTDTQYF
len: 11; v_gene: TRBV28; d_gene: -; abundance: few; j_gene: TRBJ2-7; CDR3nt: TGTGCCAGCAGTACAGAGTACGAGCAGTACTTC; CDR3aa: CASSTEYEQYF
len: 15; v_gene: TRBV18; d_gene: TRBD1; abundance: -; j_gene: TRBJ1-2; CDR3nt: TGTGCCAGCTCCCCGAGGACAGGGACGGGCTATGGCTACACCTTC; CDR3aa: CASSPRTGTGYGYTF
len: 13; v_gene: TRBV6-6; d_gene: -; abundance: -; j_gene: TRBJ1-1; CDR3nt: TGTGCCAGCAGTTACAGGGACAACACTGAAGCTTTCTTT; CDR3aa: CASSYRDNTEAFF
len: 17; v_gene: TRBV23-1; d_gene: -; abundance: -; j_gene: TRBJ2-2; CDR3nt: TGCGCCAGCAGTTTGCGACTCAGGGGGGTTGGGACCGGGGAGCTGTTTTTT; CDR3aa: CASSLRLRGVGTGELFF
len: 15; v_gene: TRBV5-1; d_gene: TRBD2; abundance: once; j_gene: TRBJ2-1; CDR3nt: TGCGCCAGCAGGCTGGGCGGGAGGGCCTTAAATGAGCAGTTCTTC; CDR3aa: CASRLGGRALNEQFF
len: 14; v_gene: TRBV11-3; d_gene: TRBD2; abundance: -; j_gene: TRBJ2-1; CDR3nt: TGTGCCAGCAGACCACCGGGACTAGGCAGTGAGCAGTTCTTC; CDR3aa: CASRPPGLGSEQFF
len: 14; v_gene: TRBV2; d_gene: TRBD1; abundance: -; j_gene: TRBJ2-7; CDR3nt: TGTGCCAGCGAAGACAGGGCCCCTTCCTACGAGCAGTACTTC; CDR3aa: CASEDRAPSYEQYF
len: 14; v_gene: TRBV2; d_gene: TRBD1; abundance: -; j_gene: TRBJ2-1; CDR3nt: TGTGCCAGCAGATACGAGACAGGGAAGAACGAGCAGTTCTTC; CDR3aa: CASRYETGKNEQFF
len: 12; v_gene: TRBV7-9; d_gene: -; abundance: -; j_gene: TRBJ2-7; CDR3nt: TGTGCCAGCAGCTTAGTCCCCAACGAGCAGTACTTC; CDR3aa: CASSLVPNEQYF
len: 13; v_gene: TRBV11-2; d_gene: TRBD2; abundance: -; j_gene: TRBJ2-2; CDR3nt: TGTGCCAGCTCGCGGGAGGTGACCGGGGAGCTGTTTTTT; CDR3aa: CASSREVTGELFF
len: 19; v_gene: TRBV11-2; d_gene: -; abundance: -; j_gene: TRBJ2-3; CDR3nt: TGTGCCAGCAGCCCGCGTCGATCGCACGGACCTCTCTTCACAGATACGCAGTATTTT; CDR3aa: CASSPRRSHGPLFTDTQYF
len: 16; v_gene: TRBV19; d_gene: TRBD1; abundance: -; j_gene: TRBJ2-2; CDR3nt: TGTGCCAGTAGTCCTAATCAGGGGGCTCCAGGCGGGGAGCTGTTTTTT; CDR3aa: CASSPNQGAPGGELFF
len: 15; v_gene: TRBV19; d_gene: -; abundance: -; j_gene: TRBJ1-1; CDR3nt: TGTGCCAGTAGTTCAGGACAGTGGACGGCCACTGAAGCTTTCTTT; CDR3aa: CASSSGQWTATEAFF
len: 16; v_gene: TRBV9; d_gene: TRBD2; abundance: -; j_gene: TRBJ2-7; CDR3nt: TGTGCCAGCAGCCCGAGACTAGCGGGAAGTCAAGGCGAGCAGTACTTC; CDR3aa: CASSPRLAGSQGEQYF
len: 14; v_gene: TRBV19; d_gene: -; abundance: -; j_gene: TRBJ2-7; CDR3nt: TGTGCCAGTAGGGGACCCCCTGATCCTTACGAGCAGTACTTC; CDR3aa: CASRGPPDPYEQYF
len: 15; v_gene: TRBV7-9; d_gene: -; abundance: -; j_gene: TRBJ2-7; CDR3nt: TGTGCCAGCAGCTTAGTCGCAGCCCCTGGGTACGAGCAGTACTTC; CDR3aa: CASSLVAAPGYEQYF
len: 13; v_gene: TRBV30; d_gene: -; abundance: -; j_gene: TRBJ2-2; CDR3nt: TGTGCCTGGAGTGTAGGGGGAACCGGGGAGCTGTTTTTT; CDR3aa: CAWSVGGTGELFF
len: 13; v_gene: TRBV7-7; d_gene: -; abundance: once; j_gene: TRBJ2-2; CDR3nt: TGTGCCAGCAGCACTGATAACACCGGGGAGCTGTTTTTT; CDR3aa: CASSTDNTGELFF
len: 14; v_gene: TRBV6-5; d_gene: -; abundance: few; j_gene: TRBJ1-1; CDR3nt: TGTGCCAGTCTGGCGCGGGGGTCTCGCACTGAAGCTTTCTTT; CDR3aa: CASLARGSRTEAFF
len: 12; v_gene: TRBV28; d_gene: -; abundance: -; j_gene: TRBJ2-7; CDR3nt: TGTGCCAGCAGTCCTCCGACCTACGAGCAGTACTTC; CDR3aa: CASSPPTYEQYF
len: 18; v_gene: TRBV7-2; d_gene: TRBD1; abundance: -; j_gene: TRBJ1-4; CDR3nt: TGTGCCAGCAGCTTACGGGCAGGGGGATTGCGAGCAAATGAAAAACTGTTTTTT; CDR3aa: CASSLRAGGLRANEKLFF
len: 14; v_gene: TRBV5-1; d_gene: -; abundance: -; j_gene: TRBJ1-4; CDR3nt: TGCGCCAGCAGCCCACAAATCGGCAATGAAAAACTGTTTTTT; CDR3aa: CASSPQIGNEKLFF
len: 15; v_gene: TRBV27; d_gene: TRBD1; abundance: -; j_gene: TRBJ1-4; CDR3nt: TGTGCCAGCAGCTCTAACAGGGGACCGGGTGAAAAACTGTTTTTT; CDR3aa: CASSSNRGPGEKLFF
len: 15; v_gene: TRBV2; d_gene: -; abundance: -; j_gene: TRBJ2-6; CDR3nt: TGTGCCAGCGGGCTGGTTGCTCCTGGGGCCAACGTCCTGACTTTC; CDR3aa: CASGLVAPGANVLTF
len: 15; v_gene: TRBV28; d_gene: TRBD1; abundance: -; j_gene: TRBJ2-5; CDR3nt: TGTGCCAGCAGTTTATTCGTGGGACAGCAAGAGACCCAGTACTTC; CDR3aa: CASSLFVGQQETQYF
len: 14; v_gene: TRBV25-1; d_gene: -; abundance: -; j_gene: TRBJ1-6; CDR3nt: TGTGCCAGCACCAGAAGCGGGGGGCATTCACCCCTCCACTTT; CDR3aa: CASTRSGGHSPLHF
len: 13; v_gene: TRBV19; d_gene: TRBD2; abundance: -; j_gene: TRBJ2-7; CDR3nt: TGTGCCAGTCGACTAGCGGGTACCTACGAGCAGTACTTC; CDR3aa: CASRLAGTYEQYF
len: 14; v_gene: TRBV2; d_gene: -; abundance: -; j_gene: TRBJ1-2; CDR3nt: TGTGCCAGCAGTGAGCAGAGAAATAACTATGGCTACACCTTC; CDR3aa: CASSEQRNNYGYTF
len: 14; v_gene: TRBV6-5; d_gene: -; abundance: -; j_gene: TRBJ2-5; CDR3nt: TGTGCCACCATCCCCCCGGGAAATCAAGAGACCCAGTACTTC; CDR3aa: CATIPPGNQETQYF
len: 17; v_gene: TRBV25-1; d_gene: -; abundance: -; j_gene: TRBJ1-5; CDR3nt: TGTGCCAGCAGTGAAGAACCAGGGGTCAGAAGAACCCAGCCCCAGCATTTT; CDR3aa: CASSEEPGVRRTQPQHF
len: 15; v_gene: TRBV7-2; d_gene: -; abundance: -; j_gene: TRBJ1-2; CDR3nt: TGTGCCAGCAGCCTAGCGGTTGCTGAGGGGTATGGCTACACCTTC; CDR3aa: CASSLAVAEGYGYTF
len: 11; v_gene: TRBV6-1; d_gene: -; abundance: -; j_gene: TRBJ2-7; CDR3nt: TGTGCCAGCGGGAGGACCTACGAGCAGTACTTC; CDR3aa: CASGRTYEQYF
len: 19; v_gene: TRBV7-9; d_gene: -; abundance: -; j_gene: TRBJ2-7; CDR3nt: TGTGCCAGCAGCATTTCATCCCCCGCAGGGTGGATTGACTCCTACGAGCAGTACTTC; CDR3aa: CASSISSPAGWIDSYEQYF
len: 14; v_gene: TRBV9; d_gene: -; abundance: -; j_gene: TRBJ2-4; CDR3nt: TGTGCCAGCGGCTATTCGGTAGCCAAAAACATTCAGTACTTC; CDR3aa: CASGYSVAKNIQYF
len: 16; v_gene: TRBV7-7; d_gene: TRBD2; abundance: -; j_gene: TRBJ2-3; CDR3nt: TGTGCCAGCAGCTTAGGAAATAGCGGGAGCACAGATACGCAGTATTTT; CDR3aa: CASSLGNSGSTDTQYF
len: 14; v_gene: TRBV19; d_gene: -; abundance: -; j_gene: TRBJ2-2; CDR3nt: TGTGCCAGTAGTTCGATCCCGGGAACCGGGGAGCTGTTTTTT; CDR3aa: CASSSIPGTGELFF
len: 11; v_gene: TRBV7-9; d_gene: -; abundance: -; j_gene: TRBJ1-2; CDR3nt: TGTGCCAGCAGCTTAGACCCTGGCTACACCTTC; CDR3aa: CASSLDPGYTF
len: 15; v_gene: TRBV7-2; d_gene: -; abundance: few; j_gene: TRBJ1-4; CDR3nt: TGTGCCAGCAGCTTAGGTTCTTGGGAGTTTGGAAAACTGTTTTTT; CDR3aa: CASSLGSWEFGKLFF
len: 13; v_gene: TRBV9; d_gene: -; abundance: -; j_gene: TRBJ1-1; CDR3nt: TGTGCCAGCAGCGTAGATCAAGACAGGGAAGCTTTCTTT; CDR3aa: CASSVDQDREAFF
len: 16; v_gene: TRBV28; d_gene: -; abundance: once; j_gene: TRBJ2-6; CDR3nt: TGTGCCAGCAGTTTGTCTGCAGCCCCTGGGGCCAACGTCCTGACTTTC; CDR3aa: CASSLSAAPGANVLTF
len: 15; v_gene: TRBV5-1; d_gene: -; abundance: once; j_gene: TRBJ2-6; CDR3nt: TGCGCCAGCAGCTTGGATCTCTCTGGGGCCAACGTCCTGACTTTC; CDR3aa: CASSLDLSGANVLTF
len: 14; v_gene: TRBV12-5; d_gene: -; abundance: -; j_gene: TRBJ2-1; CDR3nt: TGTGCTAGCCGCACCGGGGACTCAAACAATGAGCAGTTCTTC; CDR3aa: CASRTGDSNNEQFF
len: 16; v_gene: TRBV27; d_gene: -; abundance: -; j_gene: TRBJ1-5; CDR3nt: TGTGCCAGCAGTTTAAGGCACAGCTGGGGCAATCAGCCCCAGCATTTT; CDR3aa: CASSLRHSWGNQPQHF
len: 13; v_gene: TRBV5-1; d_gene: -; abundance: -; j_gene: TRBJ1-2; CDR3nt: TGCGCCAGCAGAGAGGACGCTCACTATGGCTACACCTTC; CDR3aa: CASREDAHYGYTF
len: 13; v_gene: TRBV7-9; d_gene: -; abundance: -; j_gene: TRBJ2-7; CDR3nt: TGTGCCAGCAGCTCCGGCCCCGGGACAGAGCAGTACTTC; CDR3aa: CASSSGPGTEQYF
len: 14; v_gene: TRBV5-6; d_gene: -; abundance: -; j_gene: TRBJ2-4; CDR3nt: TGTGCCAGCAGCTTCCGCGGCCGCGAAAACATTCAGTACTTC; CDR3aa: CASSFRGRENIQYF
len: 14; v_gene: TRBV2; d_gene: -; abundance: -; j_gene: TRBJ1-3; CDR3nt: TGTGCCAGCAGTCTTCAGCGATCTGGAAACACCATATATTTT; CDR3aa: CASSLQRSGNTIYF
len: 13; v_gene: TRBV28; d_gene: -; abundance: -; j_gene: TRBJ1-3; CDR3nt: TGTGCCAGCAGTCCCCCGGAGGGAAACACCATATATTTT; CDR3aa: CASSPPEGNTIYF
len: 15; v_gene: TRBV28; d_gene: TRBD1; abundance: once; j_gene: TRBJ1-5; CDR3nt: TGTGCCAGCAGTTCATCCGGGACAGCAAATCAGCCCCAGCATTTT; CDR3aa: CASSSSGTANQPQHF
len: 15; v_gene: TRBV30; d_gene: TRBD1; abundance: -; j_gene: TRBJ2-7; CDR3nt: TGTGCCTGGAGTGTACAGTGGACAGGACGGCGTGGGCAGTACTTC; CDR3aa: CAWSVQWTGRRGQYF
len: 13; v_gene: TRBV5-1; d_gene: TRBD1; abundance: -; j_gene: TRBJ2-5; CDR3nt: TGCGCCAGCAGAGCCGGGACAGAAGAGACCCAGTACTTC; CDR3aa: CASRAGTEETQYF
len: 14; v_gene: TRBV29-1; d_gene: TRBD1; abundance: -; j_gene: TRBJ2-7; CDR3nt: TGCAGCGTTGAGACGACAGGGGGCTCCTACGAGCAGTACTTC; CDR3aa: CSVETTGGSYEQYF